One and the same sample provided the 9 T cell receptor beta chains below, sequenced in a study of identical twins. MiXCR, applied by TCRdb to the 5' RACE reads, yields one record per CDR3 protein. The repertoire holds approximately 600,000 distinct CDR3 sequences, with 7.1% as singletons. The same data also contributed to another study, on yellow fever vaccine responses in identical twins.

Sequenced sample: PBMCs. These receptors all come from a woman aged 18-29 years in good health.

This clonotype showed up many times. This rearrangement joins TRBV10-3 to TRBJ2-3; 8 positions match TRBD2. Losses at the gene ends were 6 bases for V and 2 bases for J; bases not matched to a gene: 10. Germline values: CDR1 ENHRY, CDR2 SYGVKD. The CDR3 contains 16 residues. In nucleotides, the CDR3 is TGTGCCATCAGACCCTCCCAGCGGGAGAACACAGATACGCAGTATTTT. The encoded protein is CAIRPSQRENTDTQYF.

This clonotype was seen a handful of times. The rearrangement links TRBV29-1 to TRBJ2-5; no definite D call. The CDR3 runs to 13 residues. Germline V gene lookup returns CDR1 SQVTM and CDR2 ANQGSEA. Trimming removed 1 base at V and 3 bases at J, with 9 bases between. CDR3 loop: CSVEGIREETQYF. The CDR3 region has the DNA TGCAGCGTTGAAGGGATTAGGGAAGAGACCCAGTACTTC.

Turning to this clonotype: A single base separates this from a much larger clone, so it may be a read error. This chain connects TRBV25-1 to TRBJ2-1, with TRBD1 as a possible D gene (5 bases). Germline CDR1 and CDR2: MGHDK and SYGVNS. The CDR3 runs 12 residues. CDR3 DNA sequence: TGTGCCGGCAGTCCCTGGGGCGGTGAGCAGTTCTTC. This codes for CAGSPWGGEQFF.

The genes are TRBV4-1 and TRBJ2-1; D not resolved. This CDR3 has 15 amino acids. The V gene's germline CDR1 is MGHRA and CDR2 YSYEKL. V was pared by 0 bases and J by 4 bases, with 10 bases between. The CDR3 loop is CASSQENRYYNEQFF. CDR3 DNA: TGCGCCAGCAGCCAAGAGAATCGCTATTACAATGAGCAGTTCTTC.

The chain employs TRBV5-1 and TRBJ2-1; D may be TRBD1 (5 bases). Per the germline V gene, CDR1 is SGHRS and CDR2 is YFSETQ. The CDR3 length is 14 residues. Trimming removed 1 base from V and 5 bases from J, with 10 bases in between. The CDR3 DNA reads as TGCGCCAGCAGCTTGTGGGCAGGGAACAATGAGCAGTTCTTC. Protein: CASSLWAGNNEQFF.

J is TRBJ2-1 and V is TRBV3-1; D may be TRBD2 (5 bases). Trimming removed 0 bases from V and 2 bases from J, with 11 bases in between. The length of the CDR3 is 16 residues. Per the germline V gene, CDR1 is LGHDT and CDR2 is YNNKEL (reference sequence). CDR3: CASSQDWGETYNEQFF. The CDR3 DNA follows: TGTGCCAGCAGCCAAGATTGGGGAGAGACCTACAATGAGCAGTTCTTC.

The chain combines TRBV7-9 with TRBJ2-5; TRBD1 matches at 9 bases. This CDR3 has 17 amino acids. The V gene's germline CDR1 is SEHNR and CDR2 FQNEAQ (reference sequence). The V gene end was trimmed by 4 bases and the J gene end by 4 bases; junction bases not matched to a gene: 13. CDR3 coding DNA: TGTGCCAGCAGCTCTCCACGGGACAGGGTAGATTCAGAGACCCAGTACTTC. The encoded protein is CASSSPRDRVDSETQYF.

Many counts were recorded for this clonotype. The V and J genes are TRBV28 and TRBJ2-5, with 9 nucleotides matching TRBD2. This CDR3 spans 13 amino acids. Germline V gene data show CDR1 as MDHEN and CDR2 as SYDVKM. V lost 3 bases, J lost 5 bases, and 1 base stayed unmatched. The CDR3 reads CASSFLAGETQYF. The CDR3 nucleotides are TGTGCCAGCAGTTTTCTAGCGGGGGAGACCCAGTACTTC.

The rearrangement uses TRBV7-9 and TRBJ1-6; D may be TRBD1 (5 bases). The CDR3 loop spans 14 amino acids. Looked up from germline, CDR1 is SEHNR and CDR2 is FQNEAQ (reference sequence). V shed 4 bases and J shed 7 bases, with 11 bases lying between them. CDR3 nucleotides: TGTGCCAGCAGCTCCCAGGACACGAATTCACCCCTCCACTTT. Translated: CASSSQDTNSPLHF.